Listed below are T cell receptor beta chains from one sample, sequenced in a study of identical twins. Each CDR3 protein gets one entry after TCRdb re-called the 5' RACE reads with MiXCR. This sample has around 1.7 million distinct CDR3 sequences, with roughly 35% found just once. The sequenced sample consisted of cord blood. These receptors were taken from a newborn girl in good health. The CDR3 runs from the conserved cysteine through the conserved F or W. A D gene is named only where the DNA matches it firmly. Clone size, where shown, is once, few, many, or a class for clones that have expanded.

d_call: .
clone_size: many
j_call: TRBJ2-7
v_call: TRBV10-3
cdr3_nt: TGTGCCATTTCCTCCCAGGGTGCCTACGAGCAGTACTTC
cdr3_aa: CAISSQGAYEQYF

d_call: TRBD2
clone_size: few
j_call: TRBJ2-3
v_call: TRBV20-1
cdr3_nt: TGCAGTGCTAGTCCCACTAGCGGGAGCCCAGATACGCAGTATTTT
cdr3_aa: CSASPTSGSPDTQYF

d_call: .
clone_size: .
j_call: TRBJ2-3
v_call: TRBV12-3/TRBV12-4
cdr3_nt: TGTGCCAGTCAGGGGACGAGCGATGCGCAGTATTTT
cdr3_aa: CASQGTSDAQYF

d_call: .
clone_size: .
j_call: TRBJ2-3
v_call: TRBV29-1
cdr3_nt: TGCAGCGTTCCCAGGGGGGGGGGCCGAACAGATACGCAGTATTTT
cdr3_aa: CSVPRGGGRTDTQYF

d_call: TRBD2
clone_size: few
j_call: TRBJ2-7
v_call: TRBV28
cdr3_nt: TGTGCCAGCAGCCCAGGATTTCTAGCGGGGGTAACTTACGAGCAGTACTTC
cdr3_aa: CASSPGFLAGVTYEQYF

d_call: .
clone_size: few
j_call: TRBJ1-1
v_call: TRBV20-1
cdr3_nt: TGCAGTGCTGGGGACGGCACTGAAGCTTTCTTT
cdr3_aa: CSAGDGTEAFF

d_call: .
clone_size: .
j_call: TRBJ1-2
v_call: TRBV27
cdr3_nt: TGTGCCAGCAGTGCCCAACACAGGGCAGTATACACCTTC
cdr3_aa: CASSAQHRAVYTF

d_call: .
clone_size: few
j_call: TRBJ1-3
v_call: TRBV5-1
cdr3_nt: TGCGCCAGCAGCACCGGGACGACCTCTGGAAACACCATATATTTT
cdr3_aa: CASSTGTTSGNTIYF

d_call: .
clone_size: .
j_call: TRBJ2-3
v_call: TRBV10-2
cdr3_nt: TGCGCCAGCGGTCCAACCGGGGGCACAGATACGCAGTATTTT
cdr3_aa: CASGPTGGTDTQYF

d_call: .
clone_size: .
j_call: TRBJ2-2
v_call: TRBV6-2/TRBV6-3
cdr3_nt: TGTGCCAGCAGTGGAGGAAACTTCAACACCGGGGAGCTGTTTTTT
cdr3_aa: CASSGGNFNTGELFF

d_call: .
clone_size: few
j_call: TRBJ1-3
v_call: TRBV3-1
cdr3_nt: TGTGCCAGCAGCCAAGATGATGGTCCCGGAAACACCATATATTTT
cdr3_aa: CASSQDDGPGNTIYF

d_call: TRBD2
clone_size: .
j_call: TRBJ2-5
v_call: TRBV20-1
cdr3_nt: TGCAGTTCTAGCGGCCAAGAGACCCAGTACTTC
cdr3_aa: CSSSGQETQYF

d_call: .
clone_size: few
j_call: TRBJ2-2
v_call: TRBV28
cdr3_nt: TGTGCCAGCAGTTATGACCGGGACTCGAACACCGGGGAGCTGTTTTTT
cdr3_aa: CASSYDRDSNTGELFF

d_call: TRBD2
clone_size: many
j_call: TRBJ2-3
v_call: TRBV10-3
cdr3_nt: TGTGCCATCAGTGAGGCTAGTCGCCTAGCGGAGAGAGATACGCAGTATTTT
cdr3_aa: CAISEASRLAERDTQYF

d_call: .
clone_size: many
j_call: TRBJ1-2
v_call: TRBV12-3/TRBV12-4
cdr3_nt: TGTGCCAGCAGTTTAAACGGGACCCCTTATGGCTACACCTTC
cdr3_aa: CASSLNGTPYGYTF

d_call: TRBD1
clone_size: once
j_call: TRBJ2-1
v_call: TRBV29-1
cdr3_nt: TGCAGCGTGGGACAGGGGGTCTCCTACGAGCAGTTCTTC
cdr3_aa: CSVGQGVSYEQFF

d_call: TRBD1
clone_size: many
j_call: TRBJ1-6
v_call: TRBV13
cdr3_nt: TGTGCCAGCAGCTTGGGACAGTTCAATTCACCCCTCCACTTT
cdr3_aa: CASSLGQFNSPLHF

d_call: .
clone_size: .
j_call: TRBJ2-5
v_call: TRBV30
cdr3_nt: TGTGCCTGGAGTGCAGGCCAGGGGGAGACCCAGTACTTC
cdr3_aa: CAWSAGQGETQYF

d_call: .
clone_size: .
j_call: TRBJ2-1
v_call: TRBV11-2
cdr3_nt: TGTGCCAGCAGTACCTTGTCGAGGGGTGAGCAGTTCTTC
cdr3_aa: CASSTLSRGEQFF

d_call: TRBD2
clone_size: .
j_call: TRBJ2-5
v_call: TRBV12-3/TRBV12-4
cdr3_nt: TGTGCCAGCAGTGAATGGGACTACAGTAGGGAGACCCAGTACTTC
cdr3_aa: CASSEWDYSRETQYF

d_call: .
clone_size: few
j_call: TRBJ2-7
v_call: TRBV21-1
cdr3_nt: TGTGCCAGCAATTTAGGGACAGGAGGGTCCTACGAGCAGTACTTC
cdr3_aa: CASNLGTGGSYEQYF

d_call: .
clone_size: .
j_call: TRBJ2-5
v_call: TRBV15
cdr3_nt: TGTGCCACCAGCAGAGAAGCTAGCTTGGGCCTCCAAGAGACCCAGTACTTC
cdr3_aa: CATSREASLGLQETQYF

d_call: TRBD1
clone_size: .
j_call: TRBJ2-2
v_call: TRBV10-3
cdr3_nt: TGTGCCATCATGAGACAGGGGACCGGGGAGCTGTTTTTT
cdr3_aa: CAIMRQGTGELFF

d_call: TRBD1
clone_size: .
j_call: TRBJ1-5
v_call: TRBV7-2
cdr3_nt: TGTGCCACCCGGGACAGGGGGGGGAATCAGCCCCAGCATTTT
cdr3_aa: CATRDRGGNQPQHF

d_call: TRBD2
clone_size: many
j_call: TRBJ2-7
v_call: TRBV27
cdr3_nt: TGTGCCAGCAGTTTAGGGAGGGGACCCGAGCAGTACTTC
cdr3_aa: CASSLGRGPEQYF

d_call: .
clone_size: few
j_call: TRBJ2-1
v_call: TRBV20-1
cdr3_nt: TGCAGTGCTATGGGACTGGCAAGCTCCTACAATGAGCAGTTCTTC
cdr3_aa: CSAMGLASSYNEQFF

d_call: .
clone_size: many
j_call: TRBJ2-7
v_call: TRBV28
cdr3_nt: TGTGCCAGCAGTTACGTGGGGAGCTCCTACGAGCAGTACTTC
cdr3_aa: CASSYVGSSYEQYF

d_call: TRBD1
clone_size: .
j_call: TRBJ1-5
v_call: TRBV20-1
cdr3_nt: TGCAGTGCTAGACCCGGCGGGACAGGGCGTATAGGCAATCAGCCCCAGCATTTT
cdr3_aa: CSARPGGTGRIGNQPQHF

d_call: .
clone_size: .
j_call: TRBJ2-4
v_call: TRBV6-1
cdr3_nt: TGTGCCAGCAGGCGGACCGAGGATGGAAACATTCAGTACTTC
cdr3_aa: CASRRTEDGNIQYF